This TCR beta chain is from a study of T cell responses to AZD1222 COVID-19 vaccine. Whole-study results and caveats: No repertoire was sampled before or during the peak T cell response, only after it. Females outnumbered males among donors, who were mostly white British; clonal diversity was possibly underestimated. Only 5 or 6 people who got AZD1222 tested seropositive at baseline. Following two doses of AZD1222, Spike-specific TCR breadth and depth rose.

Concerning this clone itself: The antigen is undetermined.

The CDR3 runs to 13 residues. Germline V lookup: CDR1 SGHKS, CDR2 YYEKEE (reference sequence). V shed 7 bases and J shed 2 bases, with 13 bases lying between them. TCRdb keeps only in-frame clones here, not all; method: immunoSEQ multiplex PCR. The table lists some 120,000 clones, around nine tenths of them singletons, with more than 2.5% in the top ten. This sequence originates from an adult in good health. The chain carries TRBV5-5 and TRBJ2-7; D may be TRBD1 or TRBD2 (5 bases each). The input for sequencing was peripheral blood, taken on day 0 of AZD1222 vaccination. CDR3 amino acids: CASDGTFTYEQYF. As DNA, the CDR3 is TGTGCCAGCGATGGGACGTTTACCTACGAGCAGTACTTC.